Following are 32 T cell receptor beta chains from one sample sequenced in a study of shared clonotypes between healthy human individuals. Sequenced by immunoSEQ multiplex PCR; TCRdb stores in-frame clones only, minus some. The sample consists of hundreds of thousands of clones, approximately 96% of them appearing once. Naive CD8 cells lacked CD45RO and underwent positive selection for CCR7, leaving out terminally differentiated effector memory CD45RA+ cells. The source material was naive CD8+ T cells sorted from blood. These receptors all stem from a woman aged 25 to 39 in good health.

The chain combines TRBV5-4 with TRBJ1-4; D is ambiguous. The V gene lost 4 bases and the J gene lost 4 bases, with 11 bases spanning the gap. Germline lookup yields CDR1 SGHNT and CDR2 YYREEE (reference sequence). The CDR3 contains 14 residues. CDR3 loop: CASSVWAGNEKLFF. DNA for the CDR3: TGTGCCAGCAGCGTCTGGGCGGGTAATGAAAAACTGTTTTTT.

This clone was recorded once. This chain connects TRBV15 to TRBJ2-1; TRBD2 is a possible D gene (5 bases). This CDR3 spans 17 amino acids. Germline assignment: CDR1 LNHNV and CDR2 YYDKDF (reference sequence). V shed 5 bases and J shed 4 bases, with 21 bases lying between them. The CDR3 DNA reads TGTGCCACCAGCCAAGGTTCATGGCGGGCTCCTTACAATGAGCAGTTCTTC. It is translated as CATSQGSWRAPYNEQFF.

The chain couples TRBV10-2 to TRBJ2-2, with 8 bases lining up with TRBD2. Trimming at V came to 5 bases and at J to 3 bases, leaving 5 bases not matched to a gene. Germline values: CDR1 WSHSY, CDR2 SAAADI. The CDR3 spans 15 residues. DNA of the CDR3: TGCGCCAGCAGTTTCGTGACTAGCGACACCGGGGAGCTGTTTTTT. It specifies CASSFVTSDTGELFF.

The chain couples TRBV28 to TRBJ2-7; 10 bases align to TRBD1. The CDR3 consists of 13 residues. The J segment lost 5 bases and the V segment lost 6 bases, leaving 4 bases of the junction unmatched. Germline V gene lookup returns CDR1 MDHEN and CDR2 SYDVKM. CDR3 loop: CASSPGTGDEQYF. The CDR3 DNA follows: TGTGCCAGCAGCCCCGGGACAGGGGACGAGCAGTACTTC.

This clone is a singleton in its sample. The gene calls are TRBV9 and TRBJ2-7; TRBD1 matches 7 bases. There are 15 residues in the CDR3. Losses at the gene ends were 4 bases for V and 4 bases for J; bases not matched to a gene: 11. Germline V gene sequence: CDR1 SGDLS, CDR2 YYNGEE. The CDR3 bases are TGTGCCAGCAGCCAATTTGAGGACAGGAGTTACGAGCAGTACTTC. Its protein is CASSQFEDRSYEQYF.

This rearrangement joins TRBV19 to TRBJ2-1; the match to TRBD2 covers 9 bases. CDR3 size: 15 residues. Trimming cost V 5 bases and J 2 bases; bases outside gene matches: 4. Germline CDR1 LNHDA, CDR2 SQIVND (reference sequence). CDR3 region: CASSFIAGAYNEQFF. The DNA of the CDR3 is TGTGCCAGTAGTTTCATAGCGGGAGCCTACAATGAGCAGTTCTTC.

V usage is TRBV18 and J usage is TRBJ1-1; tentatively, D is TRBD1 (5 bases). Germline V CDR1 and CDR2: KGHSH, LQKENI. V dropped 4 bases and J dropped 8 bases, with 17 bases sitting between them. CDR3 length: 14 residues. CDR3 DNA sequence: TGTGCCAGCTCACTCAAGGATCTGGGGCGGGAAGCTTTCTTT. Translation: CASSLKDLGREAFF.

A word on this clone: The same CDR3 can be traced to other DNA sequences in this sample. The chain has TRBV5-6 and TRBJ2-1, with D unresolved. CDR1 SGHDT and CDR2 YYEEEE come from the germline V gene. The CDR3 consists of 12 residues. V was cut by 0 bases and J by 8 bases, with 6 bases left in between. The CDR3 reads CASSLDGDEQFF. CDR3 nucleotides: TGTGCCAGCAGCTTGGATGGCGATGAGCAGTTCTTC.

V and J are TRBV9 and TRBJ2-5, with 7 bases aligning to TRBD2. Trimming removed 2 bases from V and 5 bases from J; junction bases left unmatched: 6. Per the germline V gene, CDR1 is SGDLS and CDR2 is YYNGEE. This CDR3 is built from 14 residues. CDR3 protein: CASSVGGRRETQYF. The CDR3 nucleotides read TGTGCCAGCAGCGTCGGCGGGAGACGGGAGACCCAGTACTTC.

This clone came up once. The chain couples TRBV6-6 to TRBJ2-1, with D perhaps matching TRBD2 (5 bases). The CDR3 length is 16 residues. Looked up from germline, CDR1 is MNHNY and CDR2 is SVGAGI (reference sequence). V lost 8 bases, J lost 0 bases, and 17 bases lay in between. CDR3 in DNA: TGTGCCAGCGGCTCCCCGACTGGGAGCTCCTACAATGAGCAGTTCTTC. This gives the protein CASGSPTGSSYNEQFF.

This chain connects TRBV28 to TRBJ1-1, with 7 bases identical to TRBD1. The CDR3 runs 12 residues. Germline CDR1 MDHEN, CDR2 SYDVKM. V shed 8 bases, J shed 8 bases, and the junction held 8 bases outside the gene matches. The DNA of the CDR3 is TGTGCCAGCCTCACAGGGGTTAGGGAAGCTTTCTTT. Translating it yields CASLTGVREAFF.

The chain uses TRBV28 and TRBJ1-6; D is uncertain. Looked up from germline, CDR1 is MDHEN and CDR2 is SYDVKM. V dropped 5 bases and J dropped 9 bases, with 11 bases sitting between them. This CDR3 has 13 amino acids. The CDR3 DNA follows: TGTGCCAGCAGTACCGGAGTAGGTTCACCCCTCCACTTT. Translating gives CASSTGVGSPLHF.

This chain connects TRBV13 to TRBJ2-3; 10 nucleotides align to TRBD2. Trimming took 5 bases from V and 0 from J; bases not matched to a gene: 8. The CDR3 totals 17 residues. The germline gives CDR1 PRHDT, CDR2 FYEKMQ (reference sequence). In DNA, the CDR3 is TGTGCCAGCAGCACACGGACTAGCGGAGCTAGCACAGATACGCAGTATTTT. This sequence encodes CASSTRTSGASTDTQYF.

This clone has only one observation. This chain links TRBV28 with TRBJ2-7; 8 nucleotides agree with TRBD2. CDR1 MDHEN and CDR2 SYDVKM come from the germline V gene. J was trimmed by 0 bases and V by 8 bases; bases with no gene match: 12. This CDR3 contains 16 residues. This CDR3 is CASHKRENRDSYEQYF. As DNA, the CDR3 is TGTGCCAGCCATAAGCGGGAGAACAGGGACTCCTACGAGCAGTACTTC.

Notes on this clone: The same CDR3 is also encoded by other DNA sequences in this sample. The chain is built from TRBV27 and TRBJ2-7; unclear D gene. The V gene lost 2 bases and the J gene lost 3 bases, with 8 bases spanning the gap. CDR3 length: 13 amino acids. The V gene's germline CDR1 is MNHEY and CDR2 SMNVEV (reference sequence). The CDR3 spells CASSLGQVYEQYF. DNA for the CDR3: TGTGCCAGCAGTTTAGGGCAGGTCTACGAGCAGTACTTC.

The chain combines TRBV6-1 with TRBJ1-2; 9 bases agree with TRBD1. The trim removed 4 bases at V and 5 bases at J, leaving 8 bases unmatched. CDR3 length: 15 amino acids. Per germline, CDR1 MNHNS and CDR2 SASEGT. DNA for the CDR3: TGTGCCAGCAGTGCTCCGGGACAGGGCTTGTATGGCTACACCTTC. It codes for CASSAPGQGLYGYTF.

V usage is TRBV6-1 and J usage is TRBJ2-7; 7 bases agree with TRBD2. Germline V gene data show CDR1 as MNHNS and CDR2 as SASEGT. V dropped 2 bases and J dropped 2; count of bases not matched to a gene: 6. This CDR3 is 15 amino acids long. The CDR3 loop is CASSEYSGSAYEQYF. CDR3 coding DNA: TGTGCCAGCAGTGAATATAGCGGGTCCGCCTACGAGCAGTACTTC.

The CDR3 DNA reads as TGTGCCACCAGCAGAGATCTCGTGGGGCCGATCCCTAATGAAAAACTGTTTTTT. It translates to CATSRDLVGPIPNEKLFF. The chain carries TRBV15 and TRBJ1-4; the D gene is possibly TRBD1 (5 bases). CDR1 is LNHNV and CDR2 is YYDKDF in the germline V gene (reference sequence). Trimming left V 0 bases short and J 3 bases short, with 17 bases between. This CDR3 has 18 residues.

V and J are TRBV7-9 and TRBJ2-5; the match to TRBD1 covers 10 bases. CDR3 size: 16 residues. Germline-derived CDR1 and CDR2 are SEHNR and FQNEAQ (reference sequence). The J segment lost 0 bases and the V segment lost 6 bases, leaving 7 bases of the junction unmatched. The CDR3 region is CASRDGTGEDQETQYF. In DNA form, the CDR3 reads TGTGCCAGCAGAGACGGGACAGGGGAGGACCAAGAGACCCAGTACTTC.

V and J are TRBV27 and TRBJ1-4; the D is unclear. The CDR3 is 18 residues long. Germline loops: CDR1 MNHEY, CDR2 SMNVEV (reference sequence). The V end lost 4 bases, the J end lost 1 base, and 19 bases lay between the germline ends. Here the CDR3 reads CASSSYPPHTRTNEKLFF. The CDR3 coding sequence is TGTGCCAGCAGTTCCTATCCCCCGCACACTAGAACTAATGAAAAACTGTTTTTT.

The gene calls are TRBV5-4 and TRBJ2-7, with 7 nucleotides matching TRBD2. J gave up 7 bases and V 3 bases, and 13 bases lay outside the gene matches. The CDR3 extends over 15 amino acids. Germline lookup yields CDR1 SGHNT and CDR2 YYREEE (reference sequence). CDR3 coding DNA: TGTGCCAGCAGCTCCATCGGGGGGTTGGCGGAGGAGCAGTACTTC. Amino acids: CASSSIGGLAEEQYF.

The chain carries TRBV6-5 and TRBJ2-7, with D possibly being TRBD1 or TRBD2 (5 bases each). Between the trimmed V and J ends, which lost 2 bases and 8 bases, there was a span of 22 bases. The CDR3 runs 16 residues. Germline CDR1 MNHEY, CDR2 SVGAGI. CDR3 nucleotide sequence: TGTGCCAGCAGTTACGCCCCTCGAGGGCAGGGTAATAAGCAGTACTTC. It specifies CASSYAPRGQGNKQYF.

V gene TRBV4-1 combines with J gene TRBJ2-7; no reliable D call. There are 15 residues in the CDR3. The V gene lost 0 bases and the J gene lost 3 bases, with 12 bases spanning the gap. CDR1 is MGHRA and CDR2 is YSYEKL in the germline V gene. CDR3 nucleotide sequence: TGCGCCAGCAGCCAAGATCTCAAAGGCCACTACGAGCAGTACTTC. Protein product: CASSQDLKGHYEQYF.

Comment on this clone: One junction end does not reproduce the germline sequence, and a read error may be involved. The chain combines TRBV27 with TRBJ2-1; 7 bases match TRBD1. The CDR3 is 12 amino acids. CDR1 is MNHEY, CDR2 SMNVEV, per germline (reference sequence). DNA for the CDR3: TGTGCCAGCAGTCCTGCCGGGACAGAGGTCCTCTTC. Translation gives CASSPAGTEVLF.

The CDR3 spells CASSVGGAGEQYF. In nucleotides, the CDR3 is TGTGCCAGCAGCGTAGGGGGAGCCGGCGAGCAGTACTTC. The V call is TRBV9, the J call TRBJ2-7, with D perhaps TRBD2 (5 bases). The CDR3 covers 13 residues. Between the trimmed V and J ends, which lost 0 bases and 6 bases, there was a span of 10 bases. Germline values: CDR1 SGDLS, CDR2 YYNGEE.

In its sample, this clone was seen a few times. The rearrangement joins TRBV19 to TRBJ1-2; D gene unclear. CDR3 length equals 13 residues. Trimming took off 5 bases at V and 2 bases at J, with 9 bases between the two ends. Germline V lookup: CDR1 LNHDA, CDR2 SQIVND (reference sequence). In nucleotides, the CDR3 is TGTGCCAGTAGTGCCCGTTACAACTATGGCTACACCTTC. This translates into CASSARYNYGYTF.

This chain connects TRBV27 to TRBJ2-2, with 13 positions matching TRBD2. V was clipped by 6 bases and J by 5 bases; unmatched bases: 6. Germline V gene data show CDR1 as MNHEY and CDR2 as SMNVEV (reference sequence). The CDR3 is 16 amino acids. The CDR3 DNA reads TGTGCCAGCAGACCGGGACTAGCGGGACGAACCGGGGAGCTGTTTTTT. It specifies CASRPGLAGRTGELFF.

The chain is built from TRBV5-8 and TRBJ2-1; TRBD2 agrees at 8 bases. The CDR3 loop spans 17 amino acids. With V trimmed by 3 bases and J by 6 bases, 14 bases remained unmatched. Germline lookup yields CDR1 SGHTS and CDR2 YDEGEE. As DNA, the CDR3 is TGTGCCAGCAGCTCACCTCGCCGGGAGGGCCCTGGCAATGAGCAGTTCTTC. It translates to CASSSPRREGPGNEQFF.

To note about this clone: The same CDR3 arises from other DNA sequences in this sample as well. This chain joins TRBV6-6 and TRBJ1-1; D remains unclear. Trimming took off 0 bases at V and 5 bases at J, with 7 bases between the two ends. CDR3 length: 13 amino acids. Germline CDR1 is MNHNY and CDR2 is SVGAGI (reference sequence). The CDR3 nucleotides read TGTGCCAGCAGTTACTCAGAGGGAACTGAAGCTTTCTTT. Translation: CASSYSEGTEAFF.

The chain links TRBV10-3 to TRBJ2-5, with 9 bases aligning to TRBD1. The CDR3 is 15 amino acids. The V gene's germline CDR1 is ENHRY and CDR2 SYGVKD. V trimming: 6 bases; J trimming: 5 bases; junction bases outside the gene matches: 10. This CDR3 reads CAIRAGTGWLETQYF. In DNA form, the CDR3 reads TGTGCCATCAGAGCCGGGACAGGGTGGTTGGAGACCCAGTACTTC.

The rearrangement uses TRBV28 and TRBJ2-5; 7 bases are a match to TRBD2. The CDR3 has 14 amino acids. CDR1 and CDR2 (germline): MDHEN, SYDVKM. The V gene end was trimmed by 7 bases and the J gene end by 3 bases; junction bases not matched to a gene: 8. The DNA of the CDR3 is TGTGCCAGCACCCAATCGGGGGGAGAAGAGACCCAGTACTTC. Protein product: CASTQSGGEETQYF.

This chain connects TRBV28 to TRBJ2-7, with TRBD1 matching 8 bases. CDR1 MDHEN and CDR2 SYDVKM come from the germline V gene. This CDR3 has 14 residues. V was clipped by 5 bases and J by 2 bases; unmatched bases: 5. CDR3 sequence: CASSTTGEAYEQYF. DNA of the CDR3: TGTGCCAGCAGTACGACAGGGGAAGCCTACGAGCAGTACTTC.